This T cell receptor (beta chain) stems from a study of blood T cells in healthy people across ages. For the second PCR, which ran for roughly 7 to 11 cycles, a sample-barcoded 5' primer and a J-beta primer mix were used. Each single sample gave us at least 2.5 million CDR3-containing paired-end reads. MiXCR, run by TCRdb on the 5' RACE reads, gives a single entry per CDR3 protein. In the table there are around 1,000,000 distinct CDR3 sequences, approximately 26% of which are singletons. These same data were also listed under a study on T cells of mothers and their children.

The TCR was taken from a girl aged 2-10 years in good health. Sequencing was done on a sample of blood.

The CDR3 nucleotides are TGCGCCAGCAGCCAAGATCTCGGACTAGCGGGGGGGCGAATGGAGACCCAGTACTTC. This gives the protein CASSQDLGLAGGRMETQYF. The V and J genes are TRBV4-3 and TRBJ2-5; 15 bases match TRBD2. J was trimmed by 5 bases and V by 0 bases; bases with no gene match: 10. CDR1 is LGHNA and CDR2 is YSLEER in the germline V gene. The CDR3 runs 19 residues.